Listed below are T cell receptor gamma chains from one sample, sequenced in a study of intestinal T cells in coeliac disease. TCRdb re-identified clones in the multiplex PCR reads via CATT. The table records almost 600 gamma-chain clones, roughly 51% of them present only once. Sequencing used a duodenal biopsy. The receptors stem from a human donor with celiac disease. Both conserved end residues are part of each CDR3. Fields, in order: V gene, J gene, clone size, CDR3 DNA, CDR3 protein. Expanded clones get a size class; other rows say once, few or many, or leave the size out.

TRGV2,TRGJP2,few,TGTGCCACCTGGGACTTGACTAGTGATTGGATCAAGACGTTT,CATWDLTSDWIKTF
TRGV2,TRGJ1/TRGJ2,NA,TGTGCCACCTGGGGACGGGGGGATTATTATAAGAAACTCTTT,CATWGRGDYYKKLF
TRGV10,TRGJP1,NA,TGTGCTGCGTGGGGATTTCGCCCTGGTTGGTTCAAGATATTT,CAAWGFRPGWFKIF
TRGV3,TRGJ1/TRGJ2,NA,TGTGCCACCTGGGACAGGCAGGGTTTTTTTTATAAGAAACTCTTT,CATWDRQGFFYKKLF
TRGV3,TRGJ1/TRGJ2,NA,TGTGCCACCTGGGCGTCTGGAGATTATAAGAAACTCTTT,CATWASGDYKKLF
TRGV4,TRGJ1/TRGJ2,NA,TGTGCCACCTGGGATGTCTCCCACCAGGGCAAGAAACTCTTT,CATWDVSHQGKKLF
TRGV5,TRGJP2,large,TGTGCCACCTGGGACAGTTCCCCGAGTAGTGATTGGATCAAGACGTTT,CATWDSSPSSDWIKTF
TRGV10,TRGJP1,NA,TGTGCTGCGTGGACTTTTCGTACCACTGGTTGGTTCAAGATATTT,CAAWTFRTTGWFKIF
TRGV9,TRGJP2,once,TGTGCCTTGTGGGGAGCAGTTGGATCAAAGACGTTT,CALWGAVGSKTF
TRGV3,TRGJ1/TRGJ2,NA,TGTGCCACTGGGACAGGCCGGGGTTATAAGAAACTCTTT,CATGTGRGYKKLF
TRGV3,TRGJ1/TRGJ2,NA,TGTGCCACCTATACGGATAAGAAACTCTTT,CATYTDKKLF
TRGV10,TRGJ1/TRGJ2,once,TGTGCTGCGTGGGGATTGGCCCCCACCCCTCATAGGAAACTCTTT,CAAWGLAPTPHRKLF
TRGV9,TRGJP2,NA,TGTGCCTTGTCCCCCCTTTCGTGGATCAAGACGTTT,CALSPLSWIKTF
TRGV2,TRGJ1/TRGJ2,large,TGTGCCACCTGGGACGGGCCCCCGGATAAGAAACTCTTT,CATWDGPPDKKLF
TRGV4,TRGJ1/TRGJ2,NA,TGCGCCACCTACTATAAGAAACTCTTT,CATYYKKLF
TRGV8,TRGJP2,NA,TGTGCCACCTGGGAAAATGGGGCTGTAGTGGGTAGTGATTGGATTAAGACGTTT,CATWENGAVVGSDWIKTF
TRGV2,TRGJP2,NA,TGTGCCGACCTGGGACGGGTTGGGGGTTGCCATTGGATCAAGACGTTT,CADLGRVGGCHWIKTF
TRGV2,TRGJ1/TRGJ2,NA,TGTGCCACCTGGGGACGGGGTCGGGATTATAAGAAACTCTTT,CATWGRGRDYKKLF
TRGV3,TRGJP1,NA,TGTGCCGACCTGGATACCACTGGTTGGTTCAAGATATTT,CADLDTTGWFKIF
TRGV11,TRGJP2,NA,TGTGCCTGCTGGACCCCGTTGGATTGGATCAAGACGTTT,CACWTPLDWIKTF
TRGV8,TRGJ1/TRGJ2,once,TGTGCCACCCCAATAAAGAAACTCTTT,CATPIKKLF
TRGV2,TRGJP1,NA,TGTGCCACCTGGGACGGGCTCGGGGGAACCACTGGTTGGTTCAAGATATTT,CATWDGLGGTTGWFKIF
TRGV8,TRGJ1/TRGJ2,few,TGTGCCACCTGGGATAAAGGAGGACTTTATAAGAAACTCTTT,CATWDKGGLYKKLF
TRGV8,TRGJ1/TRGJ2,large,TGTGCCACCTGGGATAGTAATTATTATAAGAAACTCTTT,CATWDSNYYKKLF
TRGV5P,TRGJP1,NA,TGTGCCACCTGGGGCAAGGGCCCTGGTTGGTTCAAGATATTT,CATWGKGPGWFKIF
TRGV10,TRGJP1,NA,TGTGCTGCGTGGGGAGGGGGGTATACCACTGGTTGGTTCAAGATATTT,CAAWGGGYTTGWFKIF
TRGV2,TRGJP2,NA,TGTGCCACCTGGAACGGTAAGATGGGGGGGGAGTTGGATTGGATCAAGACGTTT,CATWNGKMGGELDWIKTF
TRGV10,TRGJ1/TRGJ2,large,TGTGCTGCGTCGATTTTGGGAGGAAATTATTATAAGAAACTCTTT,CAASILGGNYYKKLF
TRGV3,TRGJ1/TRGJ2,large,TGTGCCACCTGGGACAGACCCACGAATTATTATAAGAAACTCTTT,CATWDRPTNYYKKLF
TRGV2,TRGJP1,NA,TGTGCCACCTGGGATGCGTGGTTCAAGATATTT,CATWDAWFKIF
TRGV2,TRGJ1/TRGJ2,NA,TGTGCCACCTGGGACGGGACTCGTCGGTCTATAAGAAAACTCTTT,CATWDGTRRSIRKLF
TRGV9,TRGJ1/TRGJ2,NA,TGTGCCTTGTGGGAGGTGCTTTTTTGTTATAAGAAACTCTTT,CALWEVLFCYKKLF
TRGV3,TRGJ1/TRGJ2,NA,TGTGCCACCTGGGACAGCCATCAATACCTCTTT,CATWDSHQYLF
TRGV10,TRGJ1/TRGJ2,NA,TGTGCTGCGTGGGATTATTCGCCCTCCGGTTATACTTTT,CAAWDYSPSGYTF
TRGV9,TRGJ1/TRGJ2,large,TGTGCCTTGTGGGAGGTGCACCGGGGTTATAAGAAACTCTTT,CALWEVHRGYKKLF
TRGV2,TRGJP2,NA,TGTGCCACCTGGAACGGTAAGGTGGGGGGGAGACTGGATTGGATCAAGACGTTT,CATWNGKVGGRLDWIKTF
TRGV4,TRGJ1/TRGJ2,NA,TGTGCCAACCTGGGAGCGGAGCGTTTAAAAATAAGAAAACTCTTT,CANLGAERLKIRKLF